The rows below give T cell receptor beta chains drawn from one sample of a study of blood T cells in healthy people across ages. TCRdb re-called the 5' RACE reads with MiXCR, one entry per CDR3 protein. The sample has hundreds of thousands of distinct CDR3 sequences; 40% to 50% are singletons. The sequencing sample was made of blood. These receptors all stem from a man at least 80 years old in good health. The conserved cysteine and the conserved F or W are not part of the CDR3 here. Each record gives: CDR3 length, V gene, J gene, CDR3 protein.

>13|TRBV6-5|TRBJ2-7
ASSYGGIKAGEQY
>13|TRBV6-2/TRBV6-3|TRBJ2-7
ASRGVGSFTYEQY
>12|TRBV20-1|TRBJ2-5
SAREAQVVGTQY
>14|TRBV27|TRBJ2-3
ASRRTGTEFTDTQY
>14|TRBV18|TRBJ2-1
ASSPQGSSSGNEQF
>12|TRBV27|TRBJ1-6
ASTSGLYNSPLH
>11|TRBV2|TRBJ1-1
ASIRQGFAEAF
>14|TRBV5-1|TRBJ2-1
ASSLRSGGSYNEQF
>15|TRBV27|TRBJ2-5
ASSTPSLAGVWETQY
>13|TRBV4-1|TRBJ2-5
ASSQPGTGGSQPY
>13|TRBV12-3/TRBV12-4|TRBJ2-2
ASRSLAGGHGELF
>12|TRBV14|TRBJ2-5
AGSQGRNRETQY
>13|TRBV5-1|TRBJ2-1
ASSYGQRASSEQF
>9|TRBV30|TRBJ2-7
AWSGQYEQY